The clone carrying this T cell receptor (beta chain) was seen only a few times. What it recognizes is unknown. The sample is drawn from a study of T cells in Graves' hyperthyroidism and ophthalmopathy. This CDR3 region has 14 residues. Trimming cost V 2 bases and J 0 bases, with 7 bases left between them. Germline V gives CDR1 SNHLY, CDR2 FYNNEI. From RNA transcripts, TCR beta CDR3 regions were amplified. The HTBI primer set served for first-round RT-PCR of the TCR CDR3. In TCRdb, the multiplex PCR reads were re-called with MiXCR into one record per CDR3 protein. The sample holds hundreds of thousands of distinct CDR3 sequences, about 45% seen once. Study outcomes and limitations: Stable hyperthyroidism and ophthalmopathy were separated using 13 V-J signatures. Most expanded thyroid clonotypes above 0.001 also appeared in blood.

Pregnant or lactating patients were excluded, as were those with uncontrolled infection or other autoimmune disease. The diagnoses drew upon clinical symptoms, serum thyroxine and TRAb, thyroid ultrasound and orbital computed tomography. The V call is TRBV2, the J call TRBJ1-2; D unresolved. This receptor was identified in an adult man with Graves' disease, either hyperthyroidism or ophthalmopathy (not recorded which). The material sequenced was peripheral blood or thyroid tissue (not recorded which). CDR3 nucleotide sequence: TGTGCCAGCAGTGAACGCGGCACTAACTATGGCTACACCTTC. This sequence encodes CASSERGTNYGYTF. The whole variable domain, filled in from reference TRBV2 and TRBJ1-2, reads EPEVTQTPSHQVTQMGQEVILRCVPISNHLYFYWYRQILGQKVEFLVSFYNNEISEKSEIFDDQFSVERPDGSNFTLKIRSTKLEDSAMYFCASSERGTNYGYTFGSGTRLTVV.